The clone carrying this TCR beta chain turned up a few times. Gene names follow the mouse nomenclature. The read comes to an end 1 residue before the CDR3 does, leaving the germline J gene to fill in the end. TCRdb's table, derived via immunoSEQ multiplex PCR, lists solely in-frame clones and lacks some. The top ten hold about 1% of the sample, which has approximately 17,000 clones, around 70% seen once. This sample is drawn from a study of tissue T cells after allogeneic stem cell transplantation. Germline CDR1 NNHDY, CDR2 SYVADS. This CDR3 comprises 13 residues. Between the trimmed V and J ends, which lost 5 bases and 3 bases, there was a span of 9 bases.

This receptor was identified in a female BALB/c mouse in good health. The strain bears MHC haplotype H2-d. This rearrangement joins TRBV13-3 to TRBJ2-1; TRBD1 might be the D (6 bases). The source material was spleen. CDR3 residues: CASRGQPYAEQFF. Partial CDR3 DNA: TGTGCCAGCAGGGGACAACCCTATGCTGAGCAGTTC.